This T cell receptor beta chain was captured in a study of patients and donors after allogeneic stem cell transplantation (dated by TCRdb to 2018 to 2020). Library preparation used RT-PCR. Data came from a NextSeq 550. TCRdb reprocessed the public reads (quality trimming at Q25 with fastp, clone calling with MiXCR) and kept in-frame beta chains. Records with the same CDR3 protein are collapsed into one entry carrying the most frequent genes and DNA. This sample lists about 87,000 distinct CDR3 sequences; 4.5% to 5% were detected once. 2.6% of the sample lies in the top ten. Regarding this clonotype: The antigen this receptor binds is unknown. Per-nucleotide qualities are absent, and no much larger clonotype sits a single base away.

V is pruned by 6 bases and J by 6 bases, leaving 12 bases of the junction without a gene match. Including the terminal cysteine and phenylalanine, the CDR3 comprises 14 residues. Only CDR3 DNA is held: 42 bases, read in frame from base 1. CDR1 and CDR2 are read off the germline V gene (reference sequence) as DFQATT and SNEGSKA. The chain is assembled from TRBV20-1 and TRBJ2-7; 9 central bases correspond to TRBD2. The sample comprised blood, either unsorted or a sorted T cell fraction (not recorded which). This TCR came from a human donor who was either an allogeneic HSCT recipient or a stem cell or donor lymphocyte infusion donor (not recorded which). It is not recorded whose cells these are; they may come from a transplant donor. The nucleotide sequence reads TGCAGTGCCACTCCCGGCGGGGGGGGGGTCGAGCAGTACTTC. This translates into CSATPGGGGVEQYF.